A selection of T cell receptor beta chains follows, all from one sample in a study of shared clonotypes between healthy human individuals. Data came from immunoSEQ multiplex PCR; TCRdb stores just in-frame clones and leaves some out. The repertoire holds over 1.4 million clones, over 95% seen once, with roughly 1.2% in the top ten. Sequences were obtained from naive CD4+ T cells sorted from blood. These receptors were obtained from a man aged 25-40 years in good health. The CDR3 runs from the conserved cysteine through the conserved F or W. The D gene is left open where the match is weak. Size is stated for part of the rows, as once, few or many counts, or as a class when the clone is expanded.

TRBJ1-2	.	.	TRBV18	TGTGCCAGCTCCCCTCTTGACGGGATCTTGGGCTACACCTTC	CASSPLDGILGYTF
TRBJ2-7	.	.	TRBV28	TGTGCCAGCAGTTCCCTAGGGGTGTCCTACTACGAGCAGTACTTC	CASSSLGVSYYEQYF
TRBJ2-1	.	.	TRBV7-6	TGTGCCAGCAGCGCATGGGACAATGAGCAGTTCTTC	CASSAWDNEQFF
TRBJ2-5	once	TRBD1	TRBV5-6	TGTGCCAGCAGCTACCGGGACAGGCAAGAGACCCAGTACTTC	CASSYRDRQETQYF
TRBJ1-5	.	TRBD1	TRBV7-9	TGTGCCAGCAGCCTTGGTGACAGGGGACACAATCAGCCCCAGCATTTT	CASSLGDRGHNQPQHF
TRBJ2-7	.	TRBD1	TRBV9	TGTGCCAGCAGCGTAGGGACAGGGAACGGGGAGCAGTACTTC	CASSVGTGNGEQYF
TRBJ2-7	.	TRBD2	TRBV5-1	TGCGCCAGCAGACCGAACCAACTAGCGGGAGTTGAAGAGCAGTACTTC	CASRPNQLAGVEEQYF
TRBJ2-2	once	TRBD2	TRBV7-9	TGTGCCAGCAGCCGGGAAAGCGGGAATACCGGGGAGCTGTTTTTT	CASSRESGNTGELFF
TRBJ2-2	.	TRBD1	TRBV11-3	TGTGCCAGCAGCTCGACAGGGACGAACACCGGGGAGCTGTTTTTT	CASSSTGTNTGELFF
TRBJ1-2	once	TRBD1	TRBV19	TGTGCCAGTAGCAAAAACAGGGGACCCCTTTATGGCTACACCTTC	CASSKNRGPLYGYTF
TRBJ2-1	once	TRBD1	TRBV7-9	TGTGCCAGCAGCTTAGGACAGGGCGTATCTCGCTCCTACAATGAGCAGTTCTTC	CASSLGQGVSRSYNEQFF
TRBJ2-7	once	TRBD2	TRBV18	TGTGCCAGCTCACCCCGACTAGCGGGAGGTTCCTACGAGCAGTACTTC	CASSPRLAGGSYEQYF
TRBJ2-1	.	.	TRBV18	TGTGCCAGCTCGCCCACAGGGTGGGACAATGAGCAGTTCTTC	CASSPTGWDNEQFF
TRBJ2-6	.	.	TRBV18	TGTGCCAGCTCACCACGCCCTAGTATCCCCTCTGGGGCCAACGTCCTGACTTTC	CASSPRPSIPSGANVLTF
TRBJ2-3	once	TRBD2	TRBV18	TGTGCCAGCTCAACAACCGGGACTAGCGGGAGGACCACAGATACGCAGTATTTT	CASSTTGTSGRTTDTQYF
TRBJ2-2	.	.	TRBV5-1	TGCGCCAGCAGCTTGGCCGAAAAATGGGACACCGGGGAGCTGTTTTTT	CASSLAEKWDTGELFF
TRBJ2-7	.	.	TRBV4-3	TGCGCCAGCAGCATCGGAACTCGCTCCTACGAGCAGTACTTC	CASSIGTRSYEQYF
TRBJ1-2	.	TRBD1	TRBV10-1	TGCGCCAGCAGCGCGGGACAGAGTAAAGGCTACACCTTC	CASSAGQSKGYTF
TRBJ2-6	.	.	TRBV10-2	TGCGCCAGCAGTGTCGGTGGCACTTCTAACCGGGCCAACGTCCTGACTTTC	CASSVGGTSNRANVLTF
TRBJ1-5	.	.	TRBV2	TGTGCCAGCACCCCTGGCAGGGGCACAGATCAGCCCCAGCATTTT	CASTPGRGTDQPQHF
TRBJ2-1	.	.	TRBV7-8	TGTGCCAGCAGCCCCCGACCAGTCTACAATGAGCAGTTCTTC	CASSPRPVYNEQFF
TRBJ2-2	.	.	TRBV11-3	TGTGCCAGCAGCCCAGCCCCCAGCGGCTCCGGGGAGCTGTTTTTT	CASSPAPSGSGELFF
TRBJ2-2	once	.	TRBV9	TGTGCCAGCAGCGTAAGAGGAACCACCTCGAACACCGGGGAGCTGTTTTTT	CASSVRGTTSNTGELFF
TRBJ2-6	.	TRBD1	TRBV5-1	TGCGCCAGCAGCGGACAGGGGACGAGTTCTGGGGCCAACGTCCTGACTTTC	CASSGQGTSSGANVLTF
TRBJ2-7	.	.	TRBV4-2	TGTGCCAGCAGCCAAGATCAAGAGGTCCCCAAAGCCTACGAGCAGTACTTC	CASSQDQEVPKAYEQYF
TRBJ2-3	.	.	TRBV6-1	TGTGCCAGCAGTGAACAAGGACAGCGAGATACGCAGTATTTT	CASSEQGQRDTQYF
TRBJ2-7	.	.	TRBV28	TGTGCCAGCAGTTATATAAGCAACGAGCAGTACTTC	CASSYISNEQYF
TRBJ2-1	.	.	TRBV6-5	TGTGCCAGCAAAGGGGTGGGAGAGCAGTTCTTC	CASKGVGEQFF
TRBJ2-1	.	TRBD1	TRBV28	TGTGCCAGCAGTTCCCCCGGGACAGGGGGCTACAATGAGCAGTTCTTC	CASSSPGTGGYNEQFF